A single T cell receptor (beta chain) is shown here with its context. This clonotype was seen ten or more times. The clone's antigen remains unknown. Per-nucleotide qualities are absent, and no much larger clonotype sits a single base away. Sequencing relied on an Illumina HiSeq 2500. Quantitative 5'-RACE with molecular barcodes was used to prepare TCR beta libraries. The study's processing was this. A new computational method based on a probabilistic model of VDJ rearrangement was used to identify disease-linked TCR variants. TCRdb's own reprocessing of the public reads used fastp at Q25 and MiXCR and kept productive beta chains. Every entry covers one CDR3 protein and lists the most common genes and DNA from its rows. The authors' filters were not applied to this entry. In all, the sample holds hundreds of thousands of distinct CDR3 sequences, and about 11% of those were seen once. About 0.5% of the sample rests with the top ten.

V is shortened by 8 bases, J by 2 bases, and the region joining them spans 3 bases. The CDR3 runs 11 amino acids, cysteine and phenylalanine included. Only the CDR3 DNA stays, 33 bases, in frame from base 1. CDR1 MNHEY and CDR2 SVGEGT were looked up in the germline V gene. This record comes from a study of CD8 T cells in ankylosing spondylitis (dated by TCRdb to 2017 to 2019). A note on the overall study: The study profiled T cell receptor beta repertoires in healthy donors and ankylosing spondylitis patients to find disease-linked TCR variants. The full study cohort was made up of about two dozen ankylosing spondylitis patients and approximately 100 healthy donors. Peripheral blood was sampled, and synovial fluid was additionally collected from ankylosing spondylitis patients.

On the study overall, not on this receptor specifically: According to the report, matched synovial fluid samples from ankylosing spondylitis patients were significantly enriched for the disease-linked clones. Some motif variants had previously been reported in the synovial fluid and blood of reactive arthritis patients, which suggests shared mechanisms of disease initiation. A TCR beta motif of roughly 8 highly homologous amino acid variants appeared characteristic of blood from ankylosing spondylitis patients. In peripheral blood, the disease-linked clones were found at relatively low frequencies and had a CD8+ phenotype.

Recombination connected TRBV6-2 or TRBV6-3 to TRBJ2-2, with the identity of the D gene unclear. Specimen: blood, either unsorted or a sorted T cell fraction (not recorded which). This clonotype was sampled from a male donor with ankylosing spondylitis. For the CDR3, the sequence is CASGNTGELFF. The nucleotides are TGTGCCAGCGGTAACACCGGGGAGCTGTTTTTT.